A selection of T cell receptor beta chains follows, all from one sample in a study of blood T cell repertoires in COVID-19. The data were produced by immunoSEQ multiplex PCR, yet TCRdb's version contains in-frame clones alone and is incomplete. The sample comprises approximately 160,000 clones, about 86% of which are singletons, and roughly 7% rests with the top ten. The sample was peripheral blood. Every receptor here comes from a man in his fifties with active or convalescent COVID-19. Each CDR3 is given with its conserved first and last residue. The D gene is left open where the match is weak. Size values are once, few and many counts, or a class for expanded clones, and some rows have none.

.,.,TRBV10-3,TRBJ2-7,TGTGCCATCAGTGAGTCGGGTAGCCTGATCTCCTACGAGCAGTACTTC,CAISESGSLISYEQYF
.,TRBD2,TRBV4-2,TRBJ2-2,TGTGCCAGCGGTACTAGCGACGACACCGGGGAGCTGTTTTTT,CASGTSDDTGELFF
.,.,TRBV5-1,TRBJ2-1,TGCGCCAGCAGCCCGAGCTACAATGAGCAGTTCTTC,CASSPSYNEQFF
.,.,TRBV2,TRBJ2-3,TGTGCCAGCAGTCAACGGGCGGGGATCACAGATACGCAGTATTTT,CASSQRAGITDTQYF
.,.,TRBV4-2,TRBJ2-7,TGTGCCAGCAGCCAAGACCCTGATAGGGGCTACGAGCAGTACTTC,CASSQDPDRGYEQYF
.,.,TRBV19,TRBJ2-2,TGTGCCAGTAGTTTAGTCCCCACCGGGGACGGGGAGCTGTTTTTT,CASSLVPTGDGELFF
few,.,TRBV3-1/TRBV3-2,TRBJ1-6,TGTGCCAGCAGCCAAGAGGGACACTATAATTCACCCCTCCACTTT,CASSQEGHYNSPLHF
.,TRBD1,TRBV6-5,TRBJ1-1,TGTGCCAGCAGGGGGACAGGGACGAACACTGAAGCTTTCTTT,CASRGTGTNTEAFF
.,TRBD1,TRBV2,TRBJ1-5,TGTGCCAGCCAGGGACAGTCATATAGCAATCAGCCCCAGCATTTT,CASQGQSYSNQPQHF
once,TRBD1,TRBV4-1,TRBJ1-1,TGCGCCAGCACCCTGCTCCCGGGACAGGGTACTTCTGAAGCTTTCTTT,CASTLLPGQGTSEAFF
.,.,TRBV6-5,TRBJ1-2,TGTGCCAGCGGAACAGGAATTCGATATGGCTACACCTTC,CASGTGIRYGYTF
.,TRBD2,TRBV5-1,TRBJ2-3,TGCGCCAGCGTAAGTAGTGCGGGAGGAGATACGCAGTATTTT,CASVSSAGGDTQYF
.,TRBD2,TRBV6-4,TRBJ2-3,TGTGCCAGCAGTGGGACTAGCGGGGGAGATACGCAGTATTTT,CASSGTSGGDTQYF
once,.,TRBV12-3/TRBV12-4,TRBJ1-5,TGTGCCAGCGTAGACAGAAGCAATCAGCCCCAGCATTTT,CASVDRSNQPQHF
.,.,TRBV25-1,TRBJ2-5,TGTGCCAGCAGTGACCGACTTTCCTTTGGTATAGAGACCCAGTACTTC,CASSDRLSFGIETQYF
.,.,TRBV29-1,TRBJ1-3,TGCAGCGTTGAAGATGCGGCGGAGGCTCTCTCTGGAAACACCATATATTTT,CSVEDAAEALSGNTIYF
.,TRBD2,TRBV6-5,TRBJ2-1,TGTGCCAGCAGTTACTCGTCAGCGGGAGAATACAATGAGCAGTTCTTC,CASSYSSAGEYNEQFF
.,TRBD1,TRBV6-5,TRBJ1-1,TGTGCCAGCAGCCTCCAGGGGGATGTCTCTGAAGCTTTCTTT,CASSLQGDVSEAFF
.,.,TRBV5-4,TRBJ1-1,TGTGCCAGCAGCCCCAGGGCGGTGAACACTGAAGCTTTCTTT,CASSPRAVNTEAFF
.,TRBD2,TRBV19,TRBJ2-7,TGTGCCAGTAGTGGCTTTCCTAGCGGGAGTTCCCTGGGCGAGCAGTACTTC,CASSGFPSGSSLGEQYF
few,.,TRBV5-4,TRBJ1-1,TGTGCCAGCAGCACCGGGGTTACTGAAGCTTTCTTT,CASSTGVTEAFF
.,TRBD2,TRBV9,TRBJ2-3,TGTGCCAGCAGCGTAGATCCGGGACTAGCTACAGATACGCAGTATTTT,CASSVDPGLATDTQYF
.,TRBD2,TRBV18,TRBJ2-1,TGTGCCAGCTCACTGCGGGAGGGACGAAACAATGAGCAGTTCTTC,CASSLREGRNNEQFF
.,.,TRBV5-4,TRBJ2-2,TGTGCCATCCAGGACAGCCCGAACACCGGGGAGCTGTTTTTT,CAIQDSPNTGELFF
many,TRBD2,TRBV6-5,TRBJ2-1,TGTGCCAGCAGTTCGACTAGCCGCTCCTACAATGAGCAGTTCTTC,CASSSTSRSYNEQFF
.,TRBD2,TRBV12-3/TRBV12-4,TRBJ2-3,TGTGCCAGCAGTTCAGCGGGGGGGCTGGGGTATTTT,CASSSAGGLGYF
.,.,TRBV19,TRBJ2-1,TGTGCCAGTAGTACCTCCAATGAGCAGTTCTTC,CASSTSNEQFF
.,.,TRBV2,TRBJ1-5,TGTGCCCGCCGGCACGTCGGGGGGGGGTCATTTCAGCCCCAGCATTTT,CARRHVGGGSFQPQHF
.,TRBD1,TRBV5-1,TRBJ1-3,TGCGCCAGCAGCTTGGGGACAGGGGAGCAACCCATATATTTT,CASSLGTGEQPIYF
.,.,TRBV6-5,TRBJ2-3,TGTGCCAGCAGTCCGCTGACTCGGGATACGCAGTATTTT,CASSPLTRDTQYF
.,.,TRBV5-5,TRBJ2-3,TGTGCCAGCAGTCAGGTGGGGGGGCCAGCGGTAAATACGCAGTATTTT,CASSQVGGPAVNTQYF
.,TRBD1,TRBV18,TRBJ2-7,TGTGCCAGCTCACTGGGACAGTCCTACGAGCAGTACTTC,CASSLGQSYEQYF
.,.,TRBV5-5,TRBJ2-4,TGTGCCAGCAGCCCCCCCTCGTATAGCATTCAGTACTTC,CASSPPSYSIQYF
.,TRBD2,TRBV24-1,TRBJ2-3,TGTGCCACCAGTGATTTGAAGCGGGGCCGCACAGATACGCAGTATTTT,CATSDLKRGRTDTQYF
.,.,TRBV4-2,TRBJ2-7,TGTGCCAGCAGCCAAGAGAGGAGAACCCCCTACGAGCAGTACTTC,CASSQERRTPYEQYF
.,TRBD2,TRBV25-1,TRBJ2-6,TGTGCCAGCAGTGCCGGGGGGTTTGCTGGGGCCAACGTCCTGACTTTC,CASSAGGFAGANVLTF
.,TRBD2,TRBV19,TRBJ2-1,TGTGCCAGTAGTAGGGGACTAGCGGGTTACAATGAGCAGTTCTTC,CASSRGLAGYNEQFF
.,.,TRBV6-5,TRBJ1-5,TGTGCCAGCAAAGTACAGGTCGATCAGCCCCAGCATTTT,CASKVQVDQPQHF
.,.,TRBV25-1,TRBJ1-2,TGTGCCAGCAGTGAAGGGGGCTTGACTACCCATGGCTACACCTTC,CASSEGGLTTHGYTF
.,TRBD1,TRBV3-1/TRBV3-2,TRBJ2-7,TGTGCCAGCAGCCAAGGAACCGACAGGGGGAAGTACGAGCAGTACTTC,CASSQGTDRGKYEQYF
.,.,TRBV6-2/TRBV6-3,TRBJ1-1,TGTGCCAGCAGTTACGTTGGGACTGCATGGGAAGCTTTCTTT,CASSYVGTAWEAFF
few,TRBD2,TRBV10-3,TRBJ2-1,TGTGCCATCAGTGAGGGACGGTCTAGCGGGAGCCTAACGAATGAGCAGTTCTTC,CAISEGRSSGSLTNEQFF
.,TRBD2,TRBV7-3,TRBJ2-3,TGTGCCAGCAGCTCCATCAGCGGGGAAGGTGGGTTCACAGATACGCAGTATTTT,CASSSISGEGGFTDTQYF
.,TRBD2,TRBV11-2,TRBJ2-3,TGTGCCAGCAGGTTCGGGACTAGCGGGAGGATAGCAGATACGCAGTATTTT,CASRFGTSGRIADTQYF
.,TRBD1,TRBV14,TRBJ2-4,TGTGCCAGCAGCCACGGGACAGGGTGGCACTTC,CASSHGTGWHF
few,TRBD1,TRBV15,TRBJ1-2,TGTGCCACCAGCAGGGTTTCCGGGACAGGAGTCTATGGCTACACCTTC,CATSRVSGTGVYGYTF
.,.,TRBV28,TRBJ1-6,TGTGCCAGCAGTCGGCGGAGGGGAGATTCACCCCTCCACTTT,CASSRRRGDSPLHF
few,.,TRBV19,TRBJ1-1,TGTGCCACTCGGACTTTTGTCGGCACTGAAGCTTTCTTT,CATRTFVGTEAFF